These T cell receptor beta chains were read from a single sample in a study of control samples from healthy donors and cancer patients. Clones were read by immunoSEQ multiplex PCR, and TCRdb kept only the in-frame ones, dropping some. The sample holds 350,000 to 450,000 clones, about nine tenths seen once. The sample consisted of PBMCs. These receptor sequences come from a middle-aged man with head and neck cancer. CDR3s include the opening cysteine and the closing phenylalanine or tryptophan. Clone size is shown for a subset of rows, as once, few, many or a class of expanded clone.

CDR3	V	J	size
CASSKQTGDGYGYTF	TRBV19	TRBJ1-2	NA
CASSFQGAGSEAFF	TRBV5-1	TRBJ1-1	NA
CASTSPSSGNTIYF	TRBV7-8	TRBJ1-3	NA
CSVEWKGKGYTF	TRBV29-1	TRBJ1-2	NA
CASSYLGAQDTGELFF	TRBV6-5	TRBJ2-2	NA
CASSLTLLADVLGDEQYF	TRBV28	TRBJ2-7	NA
CASSPKIAAYNEQFF	TRBV18	TRBJ2-1	NA
CASSLGQGTGELFF	TRBV5-1	TRBJ2-2	NA
CASSAAGLPTLPGNTIYF	TRBV28	TRBJ1-3	NA
CASKFQGGEKLFF	TRBV6-5	TRBJ1-4	NA
CASSPGGGAFF	TRBV5-1	TRBJ1-1	NA
CAISDNNYGYTF	TRBV10-3	TRBJ1-2	NA
CASSLGSGTDFTGELFF	TRBV11-2	TRBJ2-2	once
CASSPPRDRGPQPQHF	TRBV18	TRBJ1-5	NA
CASSQPGPHLTEQYF	TRBV5-1	TRBJ2-7	NA
CASRVSGTQRGGELFF	TRBV5-1	TRBJ2-2	few
CASSRSGSYNEQFF	TRBV11-2	TRBJ2-1	NA
CASSQGRGPNTGELFF	TRBV3-1/TRBV3-2	TRBJ2-2	NA
CASSRDRGDYGYTF	TRBV5-4	TRBJ1-2	NA
CASSPSRGANNEQFF	TRBV7-2	TRBJ2-1	NA
CASSIPRGETQYF	TRBV19	TRBJ2-5	NA
CASSPDGTANTEAFF	TRBV18	TRBJ1-1	NA
CASSVGGEQYF	TRBV9	TRBJ2-7	NA
CAISMEATYNEQFF	TRBV10-3	TRBJ2-1	NA
CATSPSGSTDTQYF	TRBV24-1	TRBJ2-3	NA
CASSWGQTYEQYF	TRBV5-1	TRBJ2-7	NA
CASSVGRWGGPLSGANVLTF	TRBV9	TRBJ2-6	few
CASSQAWGGYYEQFF	TRBV4-3	TRBJ2-1	NA
CASSLGDGPYEQYF	TRBV7-2	TRBJ2-7	NA
CSASRDVATNEKLFF	TRBV20-1	TRBJ1-4	once
CASSFPVGGASGNTIYF	TRBV7-2	TRBJ1-3	NA
CASSFLGSGNTGELFF	TRBV7-8	TRBJ2-2	NA
CASSRDGNQPQHF	TRBV7-9	TRBJ1-5	NA
CASIKTGGPHTEAFF	TRBV5-1	TRBJ1-1	NA
CASSPPTRSLNNAGELFF	TRBV18	TRBJ2-2	NA
CASSQADRRQETQYF	TRBV4-1	TRBJ2-5	NA
CASSSSRFEQYF	TRBV28	TRBJ2-7	NA
CASSPTGEAYGYTF	TRBV7-9	TRBJ1-2	NA
CASSLSTGHYGYTF	TRBV27	TRBJ1-2	NA
CSAAVVETQYF	TRBV20-1	TRBJ2-5	NA
CAIAGGLINEQFF	TRBV10-3	TRBJ2-1	NA
CASTQREGAGELFF	TRBV9	TRBJ2-2	NA
CASSSTVTLYNEQFF	TRBV19	TRBJ2-1	many
CATSPTSGSGVGEQYF	TRBV15	TRBJ2-7	NA
CASRAGPSTDTQYF	TRBV7-2	TRBJ2-3	NA
CSVAVTGSQETQYF	TRBV29-1	TRBJ2-5	NA